A selection of T cell receptor beta chains follows, all from one sample in a study of blood T cell repertoires in COVID-19. Generated by immunoSEQ multiplex PCR, the TCRdb table keeps only in-frame clones and is missing some. The data contain about 220,000 clones, roughly four fifths of them singletons. Sequences were obtained from PBMCs or T cells enriched from blood (not recorded which). Receptor source: a woman aged 40 to 55 with acute COVID-19. Each CDR3 is given with its conserved first and last residue. The order of the fields is D gene, V gene, J gene, clone size, CDR3 DNA, CDR3 protein. D genes are given only for firm matches. Clone size appears in some rows only: once, few, many, or a class for an expanded clone.

-	TRBV5-6	TRBJ2-5	-	TGTGCCAGCAGCTTGGGGTGGACAGCAGAGACCCAGTACTTC	CASSLGWTAETQYF
-	TRBV19	TRBJ1-1	-	TGTGCCAGTAGTTCACAGGGATTGGGCACTGAAGCTTTCTTT	CASSSQGLGTEAFF
-	TRBV6-5	TRBJ1-6	-	TGTGCCAGCAGTTACGTGACAGCAGATTCACCCCTCCACTTT	CASSYVTADSPLHF
-	TRBV7-3	TRBJ2-1	-	TGTGCCAGCAGCTTAGTAGCGAACTCATACAATGAGCAGTTCTTC	CASSLVANSYNEQFF
TRBD1	TRBV24-1	TRBJ2-7	-	TGTGCCACCAGTGACGCCGGGACAGGGACCGACGAGCAGTACTTC	CATSDAGTGTDEQYF
TRBD1	TRBV3-1/TRBV3-2	TRBJ1-2	-	TGTGCCAGCAGCCAAGATGGCGGGACAGGGCCCGACAACTATGGCTACACCTTC	CASSQDGGTGPDNYGYTF
TRBD2	TRBV9	TRBJ2-7	-	TGTGCCAGCAGCGCCTCCGGGGGGAGCTCCGAGCAGTACTTC	CASSASGGSSEQYF
-	TRBV20-1	TRBJ1-4	-	TGCAGTGCTAGTGTTGGGTACAGACCTGCAACTAATGAAAAACTGTTTTTT	CSASVGYRPATNEKLFF
TRBD1	TRBV7-2	TRBJ1-1	few	TGTGCCAGCAGCTTATTCCCTTCCAGGGGGCTTCGGAACACTGAAGCTTTCTTT	CASSLFPSRGLRNTEAFF
TRBD1	TRBV30	TRBJ1-6	many	TGTGCCTTCGGACAGGGGCTCTATAATTCACCCCTCCACTTT	CAFGQGLYNSPLHF
-	TRBV5-5	TRBJ1-3	-	TGTGCCAGCAGCTTGGGGACAACTCTCTCTGGAAACACCATATATTTT	CASSLGTTLSGNTIYF
-	TRBV28	TRBJ2-1	-	TGTGCCAGCAGTGACAGACAGGGAGGTGGGTATGAGCAGTTCTTC	CASSDRQGGGYEQFF
-	TRBV29-1	TRBJ1-4	once	TGCAGCGTTGAAGGTGGGGGCACGGAAAAACTGTTTTTT	CSVEGGGTEKLFF
-	TRBV28	TRBJ2-1	-	TGTGCCAGCAGTCCCGGGACTCCCATCAATGAGCAGTTCTTC	CASSPGTPINEQFF
-	TRBV18	TRBJ1-2	few	TGTGCCAGCTCATCCGGTCCCTATGGCTACACCTTC	CASSSGPYGYTF
TRBD2	TRBV24-1	TRBJ2-1	many	TGTGCCACCAGTGATCATGTCGGACTAGCGGGAGCGTCTGAGCAGTTCTTC	CATSDHVGLAGASEQFF
-	TRBV7-8	TRBJ1-2	few	TGTGCCAGCAGCACCCGGACATCCTTCGGCTACACCTTC	CASSTRTSFGYTF
-	TRBV2	TRBJ2-5	-	TGTGCCAGCACGAAGGAGCGTCAAGAGACCCAGTACTTC	CASTKERQETQYF
-	TRBV29-1	TRBJ1-1	-	TGCAGCGGCCGGGTGGATACCACTGAAGCTTTCTTT	CSGRVDTTEAFF
-	TRBV3-1/TRBV3-2	TRBJ2-7	-	TGTGCCAGCAGCCAAGGCCCAGGGTACTCCTACGAGCAGTACTTC	CASSQGPGYSYEQYF
-	TRBV9	TRBJ2-2	-	TGTGCCAGCAGCGTGGTCGGGGGACCCAACACCGGGGAGCTGTTTTTT	CASSVVGGPNTGELFF
-	TRBV7-7	TRBJ2-2	few	TGTGCCGCACGGGAACAGGGGAACACCGGGGAGCTGTTTTTT	CAAREQGNTGELFF
TRBD1	TRBV18	TRBJ2-6	-	TGTGCCAGCTCACCCCGGGACAGGGTGTTTGGGGCCAACGTCCTGACTTTC	CASSPRDRVFGANVLTF
TRBD1	TRBV11-2	TRBJ1-2	-	TGTGCCAGCAGCTCCCCACCGGGACAGCCCTATGGCTACACCTTC	CASSSPPGQPYGYTF
-	TRBV19	TRBJ1-6	-	TGTGCCAGTAAATCAGCATTACAGTATAATTCACCCCTCCACTTT	CASKSALQYNSPLHF
-	TRBV27	TRBJ1-2	-	TGTGCCAGCAGTTTAGTGGCAGGGAGGGATGGCTACACCTTC	CASSLVAGRDGYTF
-	TRBV5-6	TRBJ2-2	-	TGTGCCAGCAGCTCCACGAACAGGGCTCGCACCGGGGAGCTGTTTTTT	CASSSTNRARTGELFF
TRBD1	TRBV3-1/TRBV3-2	TRBJ1-2	once	TGTGCCAGCAGCCCCCGACAGGGATACTATGGCTACACCTTC	CASSPRQGYYGYTF